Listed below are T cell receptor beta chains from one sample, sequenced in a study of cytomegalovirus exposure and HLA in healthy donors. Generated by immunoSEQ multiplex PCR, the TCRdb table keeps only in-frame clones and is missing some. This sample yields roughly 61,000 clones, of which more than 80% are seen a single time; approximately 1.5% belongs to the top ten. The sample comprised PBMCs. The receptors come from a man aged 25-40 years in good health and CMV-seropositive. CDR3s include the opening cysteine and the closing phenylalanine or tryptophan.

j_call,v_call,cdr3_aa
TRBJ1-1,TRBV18,CASSPRDRLESNTEAFF
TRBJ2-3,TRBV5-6,CASSVVGLASTDTQYF
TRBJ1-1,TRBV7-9,CASSSGTGERGTEAFF
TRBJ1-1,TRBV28,CASSRQGLNTEAFF
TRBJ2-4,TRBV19,CASSPPMVLTVLAKNIQYF
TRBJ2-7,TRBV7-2,CASSLGAGTGNEQYF
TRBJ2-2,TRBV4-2,CASSHPTPEESGGGRGGELFF
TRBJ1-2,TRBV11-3,CASSLAGGPGGYTF
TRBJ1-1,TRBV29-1,CSVGQGAGEAFF
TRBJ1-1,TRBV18,CASSPVQTGTAGTEAFF
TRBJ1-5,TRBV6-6,CASSLTGGVNQPQHF
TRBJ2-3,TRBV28,CASSLRGKQYF
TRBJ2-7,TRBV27,CASSSRGISYEQYF
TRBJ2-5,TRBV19,CASSIGREETQYF
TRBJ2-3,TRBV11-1,CASSQGERDTQYF
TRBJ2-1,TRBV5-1,CASSLDLAGAGEQFF
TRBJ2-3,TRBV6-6,CASTPGVDTQYF
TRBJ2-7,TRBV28,CASRSLGGNYEQYF
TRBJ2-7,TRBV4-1,CASSQDRGREPPEQYF
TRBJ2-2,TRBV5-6,CASSFRSGFNTGELFF
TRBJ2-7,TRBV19,CASSSRLAGDSYEQYF
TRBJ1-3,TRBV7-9,CASSNPESSSGNTIYF
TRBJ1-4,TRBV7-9,CASSSPTGNNEKLFF
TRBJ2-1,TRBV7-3,CASSLRSGTGMYNEQFF
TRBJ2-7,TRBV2,CASSVAPGTRSEQYF
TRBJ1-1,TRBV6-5,CATTGDTEAFF
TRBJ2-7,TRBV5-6,CASSARRGRYEQYF
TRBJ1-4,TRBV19,CASSINGYREKLFF
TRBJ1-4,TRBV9,CASSARGTGAEKLFF
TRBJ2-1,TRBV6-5,CASSYRDIYNEQFF
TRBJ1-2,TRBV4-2,CASSLGTGYGYTF
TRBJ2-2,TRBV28,CASTPQPGLAENTGELFF